Below are 21 T cell receptor beta chains sequenced from a single sample in a study of spatial heterogeneity in lung cancer (dated by TCRdb to about 2019). This specimen's time point label, interpreted: blood at routine non-recurrence follow-up after resection. Library generation was performed with 5' RACE. Sequencing relied on a NextSeq 500. TCRdb passed the public sequencing reads through fastp at Q25 and MiXCR, retaining productive beta sequences. Under each unique CDR3 protein, matching rows form one entry showing the most common genes and DNA. This sample holds 110,000 or so distinct CDR3 sequences; 9.5% to 14% were observed only once. 24% of the sample rests with the top ten. This material consisted of PBMCs, taken at follow-up. These receptors were taken from a female donor with early-stage non-small cell lung cancer.

The sample holds many counts of this clonotype. V gene TRBV12-3 or TRBV12-4 combines with J gene TRBJ1-5, with D tentatively TRBD1 (6 bases). The ends were cut back, 2 bases at V and 7 bases at J, with 21 bases in the middle. The CDR3 covers 17 residues. CDR3 protein: CASSLKGVYRVGQPQHF. The CDR3 nucleotides read TGTGCCAGCAGTTTAAAAGGAGTGTACAGGGTGGGACAGCCCCAGCATTTT.

This chain joins TRBV11-2 and TRBJ2-3, with D hard to call. The V and J ends lost 3 bases and 0 bases respectively, with 7 bases between them. Germline-derived CDR1 and CDR2 are SGHAT and FQNNGV. This CDR3 has 14 amino acids. DNA of the CDR3: TGTGCCAGCAGCTTGACCCTTAGCACAGATACGCAGTATTTT. It encodes CASSLTLSTDTQYF. The full variable domain, rest sourced from reference TRBV11-2 and TRBJ2-3, is EAGVAQSPRYKIIEKRQSVAFWCNPISGHATLYWYQQILGQGPKLLIQFQNNGVVDDSQLPKDRFSAERLKGVDSTLKIQPAKLEDSAVYLCASSLTLSTDTQYFGPGTRLTVL.

This clonotype was detected many times. The chain has TRBV5-5 and TRBJ1-2; D gene uncertain. The CDR3 is made up of 16 amino acids. The V end was cut by 0 bases, the J end by 4 bases, with 16 bases between. Germline V gene lookup returns CDR1 SGHKS and CDR2 YYEKEE (reference sequence). The CDR3 here is CASSLAQLELRYGYTF. In nucleotides, the CDR3 is TGTGCCAGCAGCTTGGCACAGCTAGAGCTCCGCTATGGCTACACCTTC.

This clonotype has ten or more counts. This chain links TRBV30 with TRBJ2-5; the D is unclear. V was shortened by 2 bases and J by 4 bases, with 8 bases between the two germline ends. CDR3 size: 12 residues. Germline V gene data show CDR1 as GTSNPN and CDR2 as SVGIG (reference sequence). The CDR3 nucleotides read TGTGCCTGGAGTCCCCTTGGAGAGACCCAGTACTTC. The encoded protein is CAWSPLGETQYF.

This clonotype was detected a few times. The rearrangement joins TRBV5-1 to TRBJ2-2; no firm D call. The CDR3 contains 14 residues. Germline CDR1 reads SGHRS; CDR2 reads YFSETQ. The V and J ends lost 2 bases and 7 bases respectively, with 12 bases between them. The CDR3 is CASSLWSSSGELFF. CDR3 sequence (DNA): TGCGCCAGCAGCTTATGGTCGAGTAGCGGGGAGCTGTTTTTT. Filled out from reference TRBV5-1 and TRBJ2-2, the complete variable domain reads KAGVTQTPRYLIKTRGQQVTLSCSPISGHRSVSWYQQTPGQGLQFLFEYFSETQRNKGNFPGRFSGRQFSNSRSEMNVSTLELGDSALYLCASSLWSSSGELFFGEGSRLTVL.

The sample holds a few counts of this clonotype. Here the CDR3 DNA reads TGTGCCACCACCGACACAGATACGCAGTATTTT. Residues: CATTDTDTQYF. This rearrangement joins TRBV24-1 to TRBJ2-3; D gene ambiguous. CDR1 and CDR2 (germline): KGHDR, SFDVKD. V was shortened by 8 bases and J by 2 bases, with 4 bases between the two germline ends. This CDR3 comprises 11 residues.

The chain's CDR3 is CASSLDQETSYYNEQFF. CDR3 sequence (DNA): TGTGCCAGCAGCTTAGATCAGGAGACTAGCTACTACAATGAGCAGTTCTTC. This sequence joins TRBV11-2 and TRBJ2-1; TRBD2 matches at 7 bases. The CDR3 totals 17 residues. CDR1 is SGHAT and CDR2 is FQNNGV in the germline V gene. Unmatched junction bases numbered 8, after V lost 0 bases and J lost 3 bases.

This clonotype turned up a few times. This sequence joins TRBV5-1 and TRBJ1-2, with D uncertain. From germline, CDR1 is SGHRS and CDR2 YFSETQ. The ends were cut back, 5 bases at V and 0 bases at J, with 11 bases in the middle. The CDR3 consists of 14 residues. As DNA, the CDR3 is TGCGCCAGCAGAGAATCAACGACTAACTATGGCTACACCTTC. Its protein is CASRESTTNYGYTF.

This clonotype was seen only a few times. V is TRBV7-9 and J is TRBJ2-3, with TRBD2 as a possible D gene (6 bases). From germline, CDR1 is SEHNR and CDR2 FQNEAQ (reference sequence). Between the trimmed V and J ends, which lost 3 bases and 3 bases, there was a span of 13 bases. The CDR3 consists of 15 residues. CDR3 loop: CASSFGGPGTDTQYF. Here the CDR3 DNA reads TGTGCCAGCAGCTTCGGGGGACCCGGGACAGATACGCAGTATTTT.

This clonotype was counted between two and nine times. The V gene is TRBV29-1, the J gene TRBJ2-7; possible D gene TRBD1, 7 bases. V was pared by 4 bases and J by 6 bases, with 13 bases between. The CDR3 contains 12 residues. Germline-derived CDR1 and CDR2 are SQVTM and ANQGSEA. As DNA, the CDR3 is TGCAGCGTTGGGGCCCAGGGGGGCGAGCAGTACTTC. Translated, it gives CSVGAQGGEQYF.

This clonotype was observed at least ten times. The rearrangement uses TRBV7-2 and TRBJ1-5; 7 bases fit TRBD1. The trim removed 5 bases at V and 4 bases at J, leaving 2 bases unmatched. The CDR3 spans 13 residues. Germline V gene data show CDR1 as SGHTA and CDR2 as FQGNSA. The CDR3 sequence is CASSTGQNQPQHF. The CDR3, as DNA: TGTGCCAGCAGCACGGGACAGAATCAGCCCCAGCATTTT.

The table lists this clonotype with a few counts. The chain employs TRBV12-3 or TRBV12-4 and TRBJ2-3; no clear D gene. Deletions cut 7 bases from V and 2 bases from J, with 13 bases between. This CDR3 has 14 residues. CDR3 residues: CASTPTYNTDTQYF. The CDR3 region has the DNA TGTGCCAGCACCCCGACTTACAACACAGATACGCAGTATTTT.

In its sample, this clonotype was seen a few times. The gene calls are TRBV7-3 and TRBJ2-3; maybe TRBD2 (6 bases). Trimming removed 0 bases from V and 5 bases from J, with 12 bases in between. In germline, CDR1 is SGHTA, CDR2 FQGTGA. This CDR3 is 15 amino acids long. The CDR3 coding sequence is TGTGCCAGCAGCTTAACCGCGGGGTACGGAGATACGCAGTATTTT. Translated, it gives CASSLTAGYGDTQYF. Based on the CDR3 plus reference TRBV7-3 and TRBJ2-3, the full variable domain is GAGVSQTPSNKVTEKGKYVELRCDPISGHTALYWYRQSLGQGPEFLIYFQGTGAADDSGLPNDRFFAVRPEGSVSTLKIQRTERGDSAVYLCASSLTAGYGDTQYFGPGTRLTVL.

V usage is TRBV7-3 and J usage is TRBJ2-3; either TRBD1 or TRBD2 may supply D (5 bases each). The germline V gene has CDR1 SGHTA and CDR2 FQGTGA. V dropped 5 bases and J dropped 5 bases, with 20 bases sitting between them. The CDR3 sequence is 16 residues long. CDR3 coding DNA: TGTGCCAGCAGCATCGACTCGGGACCCCTAGGAGATACGCAGTATTTT. Amino acid sequence: CASSIDSGPLGDTQYF.

This clonotype was counted between two and nine times. This sequence joins TRBV28 and TRBJ2-2; 8 bases map to TRBD2. V lost 1 base to trimming and J lost 6 bases; unmatched junction nucleotides: 13. The CDR3 loop spans 18 amino acids. Germline CDR1 is MDHEN and CDR2 is SYDVKM. The CDR3 protein is CASSLSPGGVEVAGELFF. The CDR3 DNA reads TGTGCCAGCAGTTTATCCCCGGGAGGGGTTGAGGTTGCCGGGGAGCTGTTTTTT.

This clonotype showed up many times. The genes are TRBV19 and TRBJ2-7, with TRBD1 matching over 7 bases. CDR1 and CDR2 (germline): LNHDA, SQIVND (reference sequence). Germline trimming cut 1 base from V and 3 bases from J; bases unmatched to any gene: 3. The CDR3 extends over 14 amino acids. CDR3 nucleotides: TGTGCCAGTAGTATAGGAGGGGGCCTCTACGAGCAGTACTTC. It codes for CASSIGGGLYEQYF.

The chain links TRBV12-3 or TRBV12-4 to TRBJ2-1; D tentatively fits TRBD1 or TRBD2 (5 bases each). Trimming left V 6 bases short and J 14 bases short, with 26 bases between. The CDR3 totals 15 residues. The CDR3 DNA reads as TGTGCCAGCAGCCCCCCCGGGCAGGGCCGGGGTAGGAAGTTCTTC. Protein sequence: CASSPPGQGRGRKFF.

CDR3 DNA sequence: TGTGCCAGCAGTATTGGGACGGTGAACACTGAAGCTTTCTTT. This translates into CASSIGTVNTEAFF. The chain is built from TRBV5-5 and TRBJ1-1, with D perhaps matching TRBD1 (5 bases). From germline, CDR1 is SGHKS and CDR2 YYEKEE (reference sequence). This CDR3 region has 14 residues. V was cut by 5 bases and J by 0 bases, with 11 bases left in between.

The chain joins TRBV7-8 to TRBJ2-1, with 8 bases lining up with TRBD2. Germline V lookup: CDR1 SGHVS, CDR2 FQNEAQ. J gave up 4 bases and V 0 bases, and 5 bases lay outside the gene matches. The CDR3 extends over 16 amino acids. CDR3 bases: TGTGCCAGCAGCTTAGCGCGGGGGACTAGATACAATGAGCAGTTCTTC. It encodes CASSLARGTRYNEQFF.

This clonotype was seen only a few times. The chain combines TRBV10-3 with TRBJ2-2; 8 nucleotides align to TRBD1. This CDR3 region has 15 residues. CDR1 ENHRY and CDR2 SYGVKD come from the germline V gene. J lost 6 bases, V lost 5 bases, and 8 bases had no gene match. The CDR3 loop is CAISSGQGIPGELFF. The CDR3 DNA sequence: TGTGCCATCAGTTCCGGACAGGGAATTCCCGGGGAGCTGTTTTTT.

This clonotype was seen a few times. J is TRBJ1-3 and V is TRBV11-2, with no clear D. V lost 1 base and J 0 bases, leaving 7 bases between the germline ends. From germline, CDR1 is SGHAT and CDR2 FQNNGV. The CDR3 is 15 residues long. Here the CDR3 DNA reads TGTGCCAGCAGCTTAGGCTCAAACTCTGGAAACACCATATATTTT. It specifies CASSLGSNSGNTIYF.